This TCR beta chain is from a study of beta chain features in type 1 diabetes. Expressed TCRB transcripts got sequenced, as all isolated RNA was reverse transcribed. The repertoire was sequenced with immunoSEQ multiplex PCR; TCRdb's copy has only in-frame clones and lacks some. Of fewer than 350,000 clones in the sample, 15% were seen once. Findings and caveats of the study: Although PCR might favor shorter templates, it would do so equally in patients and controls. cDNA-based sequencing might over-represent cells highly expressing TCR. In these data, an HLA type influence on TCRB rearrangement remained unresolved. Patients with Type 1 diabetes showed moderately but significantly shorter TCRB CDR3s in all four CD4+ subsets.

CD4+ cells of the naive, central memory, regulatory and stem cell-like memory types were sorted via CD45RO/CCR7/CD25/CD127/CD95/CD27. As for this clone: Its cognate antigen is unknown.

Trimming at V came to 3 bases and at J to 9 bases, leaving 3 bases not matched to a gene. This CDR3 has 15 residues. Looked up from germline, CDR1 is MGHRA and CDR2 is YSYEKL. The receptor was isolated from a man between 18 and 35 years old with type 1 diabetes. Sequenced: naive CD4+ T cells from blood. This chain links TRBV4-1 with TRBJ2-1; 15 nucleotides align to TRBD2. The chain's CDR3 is CASSQGLAGGGEQFF. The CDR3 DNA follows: TGCGCCAGCAGCCAGGGACTAGCGGGAGGTGGTGAGCAGTTCTTC.